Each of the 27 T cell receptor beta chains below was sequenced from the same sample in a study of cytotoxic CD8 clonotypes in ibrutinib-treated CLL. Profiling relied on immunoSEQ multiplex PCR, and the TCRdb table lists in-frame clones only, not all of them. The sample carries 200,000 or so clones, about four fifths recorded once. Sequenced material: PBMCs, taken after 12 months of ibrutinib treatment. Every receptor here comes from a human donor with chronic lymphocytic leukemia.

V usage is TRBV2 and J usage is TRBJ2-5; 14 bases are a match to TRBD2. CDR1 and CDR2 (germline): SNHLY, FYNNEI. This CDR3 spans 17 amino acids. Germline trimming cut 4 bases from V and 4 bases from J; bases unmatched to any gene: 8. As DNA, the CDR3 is TGTGCCAGCAGTGTATTTGGGACTAGCGGGAGCGGAGAGACCCAGTACTTC. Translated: CASSVFGTSGSGETQYF. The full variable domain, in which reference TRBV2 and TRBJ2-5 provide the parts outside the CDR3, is EPEVTQTPSHQVTQMGQEVILRCVPISNHLYFYWYRQILGQKVEFLVSFYNNEISEKSEIFDDQFSVERPDGSNFTLKIRSTKLEDSAMYFCASSVFGTSGSGETQYFGPGTRLLVL.

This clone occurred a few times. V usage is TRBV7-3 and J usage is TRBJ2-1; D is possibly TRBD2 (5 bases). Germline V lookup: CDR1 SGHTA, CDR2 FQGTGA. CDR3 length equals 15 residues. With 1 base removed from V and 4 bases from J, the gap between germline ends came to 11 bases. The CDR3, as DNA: TGTGCCAGCAGCTTAAGCGAGGGCAGTTACAATGAGCAGTTCTTC. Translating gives CASSLSEGSYNEQFF.

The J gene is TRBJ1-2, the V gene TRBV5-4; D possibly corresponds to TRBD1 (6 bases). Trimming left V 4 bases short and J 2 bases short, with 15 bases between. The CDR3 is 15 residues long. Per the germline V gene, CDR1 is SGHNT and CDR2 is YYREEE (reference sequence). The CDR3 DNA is TGTGCCAGCAGCCCCCCAAGACAGGCCAACTATGGCTACACCTTC. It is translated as CASSPPRQANYGYTF.

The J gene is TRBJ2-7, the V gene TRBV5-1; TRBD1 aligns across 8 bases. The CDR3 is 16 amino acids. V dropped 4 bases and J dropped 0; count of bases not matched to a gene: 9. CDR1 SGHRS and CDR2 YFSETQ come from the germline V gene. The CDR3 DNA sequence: TGCGCCAGCAGCCTCGGACAGGGTTCCCGCTCCTACGAGCAGTACTTC. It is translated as CASSLGQGSRSYEQYF.

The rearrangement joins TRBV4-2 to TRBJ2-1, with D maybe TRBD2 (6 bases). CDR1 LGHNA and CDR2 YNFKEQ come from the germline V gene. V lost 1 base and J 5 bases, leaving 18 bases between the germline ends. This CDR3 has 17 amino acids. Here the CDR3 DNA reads TGTGCCAGCAGCCAAGCCCCAATGGGGGGACTCCACAATGAGCAGTTCTTC. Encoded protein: CASSQAPMGGLHNEQFF.

This CDR3 is CSVESGGEQYF. The CDR3 DNA follows: TGCAGCGTTGAATCGGGGGGCGAGCAGTACTTC. The chain employs TRBV29-1 and TRBJ2-7; 7 positions agree with TRBD2. The trim removed 2 bases at V and 6 bases at J, leaving 1 base unmatched. In germline, CDR1 is SQVTM, CDR2 ANQGSEA. The CDR3 runs 11 residues.

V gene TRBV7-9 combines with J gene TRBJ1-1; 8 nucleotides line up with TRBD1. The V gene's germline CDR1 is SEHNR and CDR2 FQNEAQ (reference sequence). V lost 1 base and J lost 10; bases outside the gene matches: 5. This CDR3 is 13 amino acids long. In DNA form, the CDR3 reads TGTGCCAGCAGCTTAGTCCAGGGGGCGGGAGCTTTCTTT. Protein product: CASSLVQGAGAFF.

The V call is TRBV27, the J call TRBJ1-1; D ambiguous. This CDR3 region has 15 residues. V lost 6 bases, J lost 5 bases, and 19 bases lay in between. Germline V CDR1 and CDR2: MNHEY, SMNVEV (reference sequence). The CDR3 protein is CASRPFTPLSTEAFF. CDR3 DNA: TGTGCCAGCAGACCATTTACCCCTCTGAGTACTGAAGCTTTCTTT.

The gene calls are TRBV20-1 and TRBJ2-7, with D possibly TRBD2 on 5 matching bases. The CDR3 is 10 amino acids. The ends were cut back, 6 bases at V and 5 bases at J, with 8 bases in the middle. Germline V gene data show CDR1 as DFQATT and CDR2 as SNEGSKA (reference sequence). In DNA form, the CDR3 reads TGCAGTGCCCAGAGGGACGAGCAGTACTTC. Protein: CSAQRDEQYF.

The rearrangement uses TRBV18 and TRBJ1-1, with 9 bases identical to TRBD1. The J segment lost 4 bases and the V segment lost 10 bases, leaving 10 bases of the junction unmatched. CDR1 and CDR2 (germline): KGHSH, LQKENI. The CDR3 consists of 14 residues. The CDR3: CATQQGAGSTEAFF. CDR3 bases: TGTGCCACCCAACAGGGGGCCGGAAGCACTGAAGCTTTCTTT. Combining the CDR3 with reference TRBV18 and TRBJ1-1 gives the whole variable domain NAGVMQNPRHLVRRRGQEARLRCSPMKGHSHVYWYRQLPEEGLKFMVYLQKENIIDESGMPKERFSAEFPKEGPSILRIQQVVRGDSAAYFCATQQGAGSTEAFFGQGTRLTVV.

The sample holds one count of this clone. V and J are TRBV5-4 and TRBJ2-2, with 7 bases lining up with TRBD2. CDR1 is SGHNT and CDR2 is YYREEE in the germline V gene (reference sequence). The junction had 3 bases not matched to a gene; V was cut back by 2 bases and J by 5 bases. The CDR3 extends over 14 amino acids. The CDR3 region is CASSLTGGTGELFF. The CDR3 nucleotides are TGTGCCAGCAGCTTAACCGGGGGGACCGGGGAGCTGTTTTTT.

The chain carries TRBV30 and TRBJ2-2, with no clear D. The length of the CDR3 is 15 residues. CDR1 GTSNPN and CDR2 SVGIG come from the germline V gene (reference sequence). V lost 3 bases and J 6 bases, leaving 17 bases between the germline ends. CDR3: CAWRGLGNWAGELFF. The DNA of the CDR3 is TGTGCCTGGAGGGGCCTGGGGAATTGGGCCGGGGAGCTGTTTTTT.

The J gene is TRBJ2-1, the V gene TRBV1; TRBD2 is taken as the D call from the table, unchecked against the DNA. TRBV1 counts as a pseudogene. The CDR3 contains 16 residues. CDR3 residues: CTSSQDRRGVYNEQFF. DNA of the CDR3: TGCACCAGCAGCCAAGATAGGCGGGGGGTATACAATGAGCAGTTCTTC.

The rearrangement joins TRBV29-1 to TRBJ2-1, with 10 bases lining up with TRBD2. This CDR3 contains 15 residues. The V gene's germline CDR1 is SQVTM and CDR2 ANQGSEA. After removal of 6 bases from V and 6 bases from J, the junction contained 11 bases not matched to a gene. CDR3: CSVKSWTSGLNEQFF. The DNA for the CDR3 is TGCAGCGTCAAGTCCTGGACTAGCGGACTCAATGAGCAGTTCTTC.

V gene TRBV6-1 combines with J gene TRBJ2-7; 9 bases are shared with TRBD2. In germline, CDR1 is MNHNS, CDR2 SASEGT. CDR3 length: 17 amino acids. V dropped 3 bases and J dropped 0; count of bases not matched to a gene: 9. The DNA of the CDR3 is TGTGCCAGCAGTGATAAGGGACTAGCCATTAGCTCCTACGAGCAGTACTTC. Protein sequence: CASSDKGLAISSYEQYF.

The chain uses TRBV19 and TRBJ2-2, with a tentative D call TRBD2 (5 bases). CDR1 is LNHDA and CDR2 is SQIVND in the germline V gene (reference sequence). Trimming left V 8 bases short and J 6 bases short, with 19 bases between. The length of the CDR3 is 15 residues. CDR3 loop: CASVRVGKVSGELFF. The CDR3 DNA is TGTGCCAGTGTAAGAGTCGGGAAGGTTTCCGGGGAGCTGTTTTTT.

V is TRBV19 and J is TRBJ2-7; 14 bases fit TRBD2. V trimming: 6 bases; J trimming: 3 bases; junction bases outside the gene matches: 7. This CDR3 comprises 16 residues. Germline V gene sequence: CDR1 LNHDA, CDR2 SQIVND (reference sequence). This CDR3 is CASSLAGLAGGYEQYF. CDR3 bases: TGTGCCAGTAGCCTAGCTGGACTAGCGGGGGGCTACGAGCAGTACTTC.

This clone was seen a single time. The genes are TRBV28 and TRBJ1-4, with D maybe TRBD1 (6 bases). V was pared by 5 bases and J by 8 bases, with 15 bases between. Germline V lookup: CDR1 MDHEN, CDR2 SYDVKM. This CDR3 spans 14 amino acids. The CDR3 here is CASSRRTAGEKLFF. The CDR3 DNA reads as TGTGCCAGCAGTCGCCGGACAGCGGGGGAAAAACTGTTTTTT.

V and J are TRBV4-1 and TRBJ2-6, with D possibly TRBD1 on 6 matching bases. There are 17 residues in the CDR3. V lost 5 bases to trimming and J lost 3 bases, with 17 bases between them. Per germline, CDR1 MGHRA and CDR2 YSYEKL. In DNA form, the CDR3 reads TGCGCCAGCAGCTCTAGTCCAGGGGACCGTGGGGCCAACGTCCTGACTTTC. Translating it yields CASSSSPGDRGANVLTF.

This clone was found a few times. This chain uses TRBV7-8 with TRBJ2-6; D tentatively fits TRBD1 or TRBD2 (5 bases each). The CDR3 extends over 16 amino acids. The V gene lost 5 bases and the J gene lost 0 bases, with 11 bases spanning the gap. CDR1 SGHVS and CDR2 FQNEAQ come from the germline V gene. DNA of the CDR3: TGTGCCAGCAGCCCGGGGACCACCTCTGGGGCCAACGTCCTGACTTTC. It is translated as CASSPGTTSGANVLTF.

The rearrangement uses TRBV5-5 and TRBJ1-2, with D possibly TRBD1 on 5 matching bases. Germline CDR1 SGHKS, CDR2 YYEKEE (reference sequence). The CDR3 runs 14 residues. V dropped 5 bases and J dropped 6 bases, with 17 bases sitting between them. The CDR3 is CASRATRVLDGYTF. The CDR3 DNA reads TGTGCCAGCAGGGCCACCAGGGTTTTAGATGGCTACACCTTC.

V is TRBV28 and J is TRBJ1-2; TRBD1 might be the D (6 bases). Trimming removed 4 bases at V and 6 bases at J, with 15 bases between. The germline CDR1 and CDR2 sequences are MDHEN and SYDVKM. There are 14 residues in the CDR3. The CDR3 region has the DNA TGTGCCAGCAGTTCTAGGGGGAGGGGAAATGGCTACACCTTC. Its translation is CASSSRGRGNGYTF.

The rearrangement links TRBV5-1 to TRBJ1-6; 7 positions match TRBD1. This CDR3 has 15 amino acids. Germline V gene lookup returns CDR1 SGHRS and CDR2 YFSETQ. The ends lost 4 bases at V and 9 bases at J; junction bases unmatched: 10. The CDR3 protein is CASSPSTGLVSPLHF. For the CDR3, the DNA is TGCGCCAGCAGCCCATCGACAGGGCTAGTTTCACCCCTCCACTTT.

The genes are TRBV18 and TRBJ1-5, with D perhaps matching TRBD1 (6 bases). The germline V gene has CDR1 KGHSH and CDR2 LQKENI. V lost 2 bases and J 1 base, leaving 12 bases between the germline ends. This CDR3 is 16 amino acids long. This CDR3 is CASSPTGMRSNQPQHF. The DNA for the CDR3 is TGTGCCAGCTCACCAACAGGGATGAGGAGCAATCAGCCCCAGCATTTT.

The CDR3 DNA reads TGTGCCAGCAGTACCCGCCAAGGAGTTAATGAAAAACTGTTTTTT. Translating it yields CASSTRQGVNEKLFF. V is TRBV25-1 and J is TRBJ1-4; no clear D gene. Trimming stripped 5 bases from V and 4 bases from J, with 14 bases between. CDR1 and CDR2 (germline): MGHDK, SYGVNS. This CDR3 has 15 amino acids.

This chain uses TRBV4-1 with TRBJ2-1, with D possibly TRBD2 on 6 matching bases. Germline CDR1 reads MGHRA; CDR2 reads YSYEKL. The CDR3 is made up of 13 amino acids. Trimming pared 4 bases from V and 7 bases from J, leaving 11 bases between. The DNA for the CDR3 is TGCGCCAGCAGCCGCGGGGCGGGGAATGAGCAGTTCTTC. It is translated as CASSRGAGNEQFF.

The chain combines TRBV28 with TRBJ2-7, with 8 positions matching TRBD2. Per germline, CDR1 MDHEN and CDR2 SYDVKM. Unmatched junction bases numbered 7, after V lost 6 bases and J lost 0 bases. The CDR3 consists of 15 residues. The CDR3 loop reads CASSRSTSGSYEQYF. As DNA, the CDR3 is TGTGCCAGCAGCCGCTCCACTAGCGGCTCCTACGAGCAGTACTTC. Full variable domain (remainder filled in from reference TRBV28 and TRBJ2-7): DVKVTQSSRYLVKRTGEKVFLECVQDMDHENMFWYRQDPGLGLRLIYFSYDVKMKEKGDIPEGYSVSREKKERFSLILESASTNQTSMYLCASSRSTSGSYEQYFGPGTRLTVT.